Below are 6 T cell receptor beta chains sequenced from a single sample in a study of tumor-infiltrating lymphocytes in primary liver carcinoma. cDNA specific to TCR beta was made from around 530 ng of total RNA, with a constant-region primer employed for priming. Three nested multiplex PCR rounds of slightly modified ARM-PCR generated TCR beta libraries. The first two PCR rounds, nine to ten cycles each, used TRBV1-TRBV30 forward primers and a C-beta reverse primer. TCRdb fed the multiplex PCR reads into MiXCR, producing one record per CDR3 protein. The sample includes 80,000 to 100,000 distinct CDR3 sequences, around 68% of them seen just once. It was from approximately 20-30 mg of unsorted bulk tissue that RNA and DNA were co-extracted. The specimen was tumor-adjacent normal liver tissue. These receptors were taken from a man aged 35-49 years with primary liver carcinoma and hepatitis B virus infection.

By frequency in the sample, this clonotype is medium-sized (0.01 to 0.1%). This chain uses TRBV29-1 with TRBJ1-2; TRBD1 aligns across 10 bases. Germline V lookup: CDR1 SQVTM, CDR2 ANQGSEA. V dropped 7 bases and J dropped 3; count of bases not matched to a gene: 11. This CDR3 is 15 amino acids long. The CDR3: CSAGDRGDLDYGYTF. The CDR3 region has the DNA TGCAGCGCCGGGGACAGGGGAGACCTGGACTATGGCTACACCTTC.

Worth noting for this clonotype: A much larger clone differs from this one at a single base, so this may be a read error. The chain carries TRBV7-8 and TRBJ1-2; possible D gene TRBD1, 6 bases. The CDR3 consists of 14 residues. Per the germline V gene, CDR1 is SGHVS and CDR2 is FQNEAQ. The CDR3 sequence: CARSLAQQGLGYTF. CDR3 bases: TGTGCCCGCAGCTTAGCGCAACAGGGCTTGGGCTACACCTTC.

For this clonotype: A much larger clone lies a single base off, so this may be a read error. The V call is TRBV24-1, the J call TRBJ2-3; no definite D call. V was pared by 2 bases and J by 1 base, with 9 bases between. Germline assignment: CDR1 KGHDR and CDR2 SFDVKD. This CDR3 has 15 residues. CDR3: CATSDSRQGTDTQYF. In DNA form, the CDR3 reads TGTGCCACCAGTGATTCCCGGCAGGGCACAGATACGCAGTATTTT.

Concerning this clonotype itself: One base away lies a much larger clone, so this may be a sequencing read error. The chain is built from TRBV5-6 and TRBJ1-2; TRBD1 agrees at 8 bases. V trimming: 6 bases; J trimming: 3 bases; junction bases outside the gene matches: 4. Germline assignment: CDR1 SGHDT and CDR2 YYEEEE. This CDR3 has 13 amino acids. In DNA, the CDR3 is TGTGCCAGCAACTCCAGGGGGCACTATGGCTACACCTTC. This gives the protein CASNSRGHYGYTF. Variable domain in full (rest from reference TRBV5-6 and TRBJ1-2): DAGVTQSPTHLIKTRGQQVTLRCSPKSGHDTVSWYQQALGQGPQFIFQYYEEEERQRGNFPDRFSGHQFPNYSSELNVNALLLGDSALYLCASNSRGHYGYTFGSGTRLTVV.

The chain is built from TRBV11-2 and TRBJ2-3; D possibly uses TRBD1 or TRBD2 (5 bases each). With 5 bases removed from V and 1 base from J, the gap between germline ends came to 16 bases. From germline, CDR1 is SGHAT and CDR2 FQNNGV. The CDR3 runs 16 residues. The CDR3 nucleotides read TGTGCCAGCAGCGGCCCCGGGACGTGGGGCACAGATACGCAGTATTTT. Translation gives CASSGPGTWGTDTQYF.

V is TRBV6-1 and J is TRBJ2-7; TRBD1 might be the D (5 bases). The CDR3 spans 15 residues. The V gene's germline CDR1 is MNHNS and CDR2 SASEGT. Trimming shortened V by 5 bases and J by 4 bases, and 18 bases separated the two germline ends. CDR3 sequence (DNA): TGTGCCAGCAGTCACCCAGGGAAGAATAGGTACGAGCAGTACTTC. This sequence encodes CASSHPGKNRYEQYF.